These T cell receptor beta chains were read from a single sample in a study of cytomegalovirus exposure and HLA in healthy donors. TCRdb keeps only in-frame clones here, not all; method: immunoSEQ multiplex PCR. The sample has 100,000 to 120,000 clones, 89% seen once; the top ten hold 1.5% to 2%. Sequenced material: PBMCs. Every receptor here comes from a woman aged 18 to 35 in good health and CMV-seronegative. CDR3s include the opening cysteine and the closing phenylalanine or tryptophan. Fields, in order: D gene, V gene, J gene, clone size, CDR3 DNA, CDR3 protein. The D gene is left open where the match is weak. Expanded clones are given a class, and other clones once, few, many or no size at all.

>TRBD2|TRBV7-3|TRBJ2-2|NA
TGTGCCAGCAGCCTCGCGCCAGGACTAGTATCCGCCGGGGAGCTGTTTTTT
CASSLAPGLVSAGELFF
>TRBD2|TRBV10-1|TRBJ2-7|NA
TGCGCCAGCAGTCCCGGGACTAGCGGGACCGAGCAGTACTTC
CASSPGTSGTEQYF
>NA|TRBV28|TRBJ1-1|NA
TGTGCCAGCAGTCAGGTCAGAGTCACTGAAGCTTTCTTT
CASSQVRVTEAFF
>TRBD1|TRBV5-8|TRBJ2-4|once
TGTGCCAGCAGCTCCGGGACAGTAAAAGACATTCAGTACTTC
CASSSGTVKDIQYF
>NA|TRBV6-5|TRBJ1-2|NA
TGTGCCAGCAGTCCCCAGGGGAGTATTAACTATGGCTACACCTTC
CASSPQGSINYGYTF
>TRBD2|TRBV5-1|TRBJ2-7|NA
TGCGCCAGCAGCGGCGGGGGGTATAGCGACGAGCAGTACTTC
CASSGGGYSDEQYF
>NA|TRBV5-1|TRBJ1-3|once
TGCGCCAGCAGCTTGACCTCAGCGGCGATCTCTGGAAACACCATATATTTT
CASSLTSAAISGNTIYF
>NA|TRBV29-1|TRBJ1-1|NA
TGCAGCGTTGAACAGGGGCCGAACACTGAAGCTTTCTTT
CSVEQGPNTEAFF
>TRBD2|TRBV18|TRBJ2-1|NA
TGTGCCAGCTCAGGGCTAGCGGGTGTCAATGAGCAGTTCTTC
CASSGLAGVNEQFF
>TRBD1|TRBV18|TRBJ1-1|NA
TGTGCCAGCTCACCACGGGACAGGGGAAAGTCTGAAGCTTTCTTT
CASSPRDRGKSEAFF
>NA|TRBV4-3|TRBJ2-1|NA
TGCGCCAGCAGCCAAGTCGGGGGAACTAGGAGGGATGAGCAGTTCTTC
CASSQVGGTRRDEQFF
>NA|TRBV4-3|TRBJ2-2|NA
TGCGCCAGCAGCCAAGATTTGGGGCTAGTCTACACCGGGGAGCTGTTTTTT
CASSQDLGLVYTGELFF
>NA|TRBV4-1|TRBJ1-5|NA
TGCGCCAGCAGCCAAGCCCCAAGTCGACATGATAATCCCAAGGGGGTCCAGCCCCAGCATTTT
CASSQAPSRHDNPKGVQPQHF
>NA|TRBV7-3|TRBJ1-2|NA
TGTGCCAGCAGCTTAGGGGGCCCGGGTGGCTACACCTTC
CASSLGGPGGYTF
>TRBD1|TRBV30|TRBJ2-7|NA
TGTGCCGGAGGCTCGGACAGGGGTTACGAGCAGTACTTC
CAGGSDRGYEQYF
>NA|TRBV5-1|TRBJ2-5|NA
TGCGCCAGCAGCTTGGCTGAGACCCAGTACTTC
CASSLAETQYF
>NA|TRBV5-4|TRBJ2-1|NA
TGTGCCAGCAGCTTGCCGCGGAATGAGCAGTTCTTC
CASSLPRNEQFF
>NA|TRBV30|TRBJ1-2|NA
TGTGCCTGCCCGTCCTACCCGGGCTACACCTTC
CACPSYPGYTF
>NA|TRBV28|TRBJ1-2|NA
TGTGCCAGCAGTTTGAAGGGGGGGCTTGACTATGGCTACACCTTC
CASSLKGGLDYGYTF
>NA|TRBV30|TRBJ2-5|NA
TGTGCCTGGAGTGTAGAGGAGACCCAGTACTTC
CAWSVEETQYF
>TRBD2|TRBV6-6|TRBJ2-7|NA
TGTGCCAGCTCCCCGGGCGGGAGGAAAGAAGGGGAGCAGTACTTC
CASSPGGRKEGEQYF
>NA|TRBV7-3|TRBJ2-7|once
TGTGCCAGCAGCTTACAGGCCGAGACCCACGAGCAGTACTTC
CASSLQAETHEQYF
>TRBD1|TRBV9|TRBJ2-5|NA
TGTGCCAGCAGCGCGTCCGGGACAGGCCAAGAGACCCAGTACTTC
CASSASGTGQETQYF
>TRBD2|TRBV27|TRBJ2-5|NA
TGTGCCAGCAGTTTTTATGGGGGGGGGACCCAGTACTTC
CASSFYGGGTQYF
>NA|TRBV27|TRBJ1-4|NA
TGTGCCAGCACCCCAACCCCGATGAACAGAAAACTGTTTTTT
CASTPTPMNRKLFF
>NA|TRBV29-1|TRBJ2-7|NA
TGCAGCGTTGAACTGGAGGCCATTCCCTACGAGCAGTACTTC
CSVELEAIPYEQYF
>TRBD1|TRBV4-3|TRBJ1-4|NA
TGCGCCAGCAGCCAGGGGGCAAGAGGGACAGGGGATGAAAAACTGTTTTTT
CASSQGARGTGDEKLFF
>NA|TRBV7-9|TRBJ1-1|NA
TGTGCCAGCAGCCCATACTCCTCGGATGCGGACACTGAAGCTTTCTTT
CASSPYSSDADTEAFF
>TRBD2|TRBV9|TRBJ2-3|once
TGTGCCAGCAGCGTAGTGGGTCTAGCGGGCACCACAGATACGCAGTATTTT
CASSVVGLAGTTDTQYF